This TCR beta chain was captured by sequencing in a study of blood T cells in healthy people across ages. Study-wide points: Naive T cell percentage strongly correlated with TCR beta diversity.

Combining a sample-barcoded 5' primer with a J-beta primer mix, a second PCR ran for about 7 to 11 cycles. TCRdb ran MiXCR on the 5' RACE reads and lists one entry per CDR3 protein. This table holds about 760,000 distinct CDR3 sequences, roughly three fifths found once. Concerning this clonotype itself: Its cognate antigen is unknown.

The CDR3 runs to 16 residues. Between the trimmed V and J ends, which lost 5 bases and 0 bases, there was a span of 16 bases. Each donor supplied approximately 10 milliliters of peripheral blood. The sample was blood. This sequence was found in a middle-aged man in good health. The chain combines TRBV12-3 or TRBV12-4 with TRBJ2-5; D gene uncertain. CDR3 amino acids: CASSVPRTINQETQYF. DNA for the CDR3: TGTGCCAGCAGTGTACCCAGAACAATTAACCAAGAGACCCAGTACTTC.